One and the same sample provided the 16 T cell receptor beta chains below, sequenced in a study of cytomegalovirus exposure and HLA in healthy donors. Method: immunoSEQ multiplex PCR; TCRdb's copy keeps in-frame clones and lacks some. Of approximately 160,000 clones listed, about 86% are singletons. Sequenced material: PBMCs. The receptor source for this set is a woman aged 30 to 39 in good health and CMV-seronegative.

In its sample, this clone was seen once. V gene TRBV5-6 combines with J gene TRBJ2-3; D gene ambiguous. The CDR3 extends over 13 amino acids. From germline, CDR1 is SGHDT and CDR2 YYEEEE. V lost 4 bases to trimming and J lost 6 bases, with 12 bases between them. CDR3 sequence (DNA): TGTGCCAGCAGCCGAACTATTACGGATACGCAGTATTTT. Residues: CASSRTITDTQYF.

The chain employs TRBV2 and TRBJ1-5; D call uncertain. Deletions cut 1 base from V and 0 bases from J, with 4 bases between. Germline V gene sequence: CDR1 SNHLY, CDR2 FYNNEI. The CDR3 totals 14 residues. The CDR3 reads CASSEVDSNQPQHF. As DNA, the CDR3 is TGTGCCAGCAGTGAAGTGGATAGCAATCAGCCCCAGCATTTT. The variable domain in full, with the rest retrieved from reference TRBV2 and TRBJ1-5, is EPEVTQTPSHQVTQMGQEVILRCVPISNHLYFYWYRQILGQKVEFLVSFYNNEISEKSEIFDDQFSVERPDGSNFTLKIRSTKLEDSAMYFCASSEVDSNQPQHFGDGTRLSIL.

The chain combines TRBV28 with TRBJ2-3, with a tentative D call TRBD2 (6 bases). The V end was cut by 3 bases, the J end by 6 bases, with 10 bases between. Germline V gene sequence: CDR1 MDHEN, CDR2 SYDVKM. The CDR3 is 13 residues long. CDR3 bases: TGTGCCAGCAGTTTTGCCGCGGGGGATACGCAGTATTTT. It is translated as CASSFAAGDTQYF.

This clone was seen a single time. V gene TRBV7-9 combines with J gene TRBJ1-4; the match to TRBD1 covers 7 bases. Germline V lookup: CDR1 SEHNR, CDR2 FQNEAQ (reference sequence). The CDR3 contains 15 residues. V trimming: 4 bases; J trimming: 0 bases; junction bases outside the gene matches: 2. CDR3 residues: CASSWDSATNEKLFF. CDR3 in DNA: TGTGCCAGCAGCTGGGACAGTGCAACTAATGAAAAACTGTTTTTT.

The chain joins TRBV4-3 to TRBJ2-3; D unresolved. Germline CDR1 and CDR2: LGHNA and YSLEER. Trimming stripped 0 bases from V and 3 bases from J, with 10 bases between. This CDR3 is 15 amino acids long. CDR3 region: CASSQEFGRTDTQYF. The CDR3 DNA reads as TGCGCCAGCAGCCAAGAATTCGGCAGAACAGATACGCAGTATTTT.

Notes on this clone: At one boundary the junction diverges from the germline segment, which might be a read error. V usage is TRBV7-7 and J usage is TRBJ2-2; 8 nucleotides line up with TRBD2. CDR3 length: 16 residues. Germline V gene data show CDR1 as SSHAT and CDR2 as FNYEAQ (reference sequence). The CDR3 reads CASSFLAGGVTGELFF. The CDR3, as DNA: TGTGCTAGCAGCTTTCTCGCGGGGGGCGTCACCGGGGAGCTGTTTTTT. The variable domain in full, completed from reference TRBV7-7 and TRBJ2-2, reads GAGVSQSPRYKVTKRGQDVTLRCDPISSHATLYWYQQALGQGPEFLTYFNYEAQPDKSGLPSDRFSAERPEGSISTLTIQRTEQRDSAMYRCASSFLAGGVTGELFFGEGSRLTVL.

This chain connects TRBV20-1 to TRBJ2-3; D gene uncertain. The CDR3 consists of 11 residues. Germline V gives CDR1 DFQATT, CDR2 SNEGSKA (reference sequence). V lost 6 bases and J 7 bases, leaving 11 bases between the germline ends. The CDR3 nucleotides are TGCAGTGCGATAAGCGATTATACGCAGTATTTT. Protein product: CSAISDYTQYF.

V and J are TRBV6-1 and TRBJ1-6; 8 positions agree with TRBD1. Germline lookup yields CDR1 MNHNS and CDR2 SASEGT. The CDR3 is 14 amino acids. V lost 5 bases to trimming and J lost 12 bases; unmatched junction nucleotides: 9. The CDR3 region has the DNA TGTGCCAGCAGTTATGGGACAGGAGATAGACCCCTCCACTTT. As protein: CASSYGTGDRPLHF.

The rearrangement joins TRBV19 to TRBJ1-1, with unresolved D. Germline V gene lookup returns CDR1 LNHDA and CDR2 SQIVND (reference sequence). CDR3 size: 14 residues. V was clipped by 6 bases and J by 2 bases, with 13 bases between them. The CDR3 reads CASSGGQLNTEAFF. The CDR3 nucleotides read TGTGCCAGTAGCGGTGGGCAGCTCAACACTGAAGCTTTCTTT.

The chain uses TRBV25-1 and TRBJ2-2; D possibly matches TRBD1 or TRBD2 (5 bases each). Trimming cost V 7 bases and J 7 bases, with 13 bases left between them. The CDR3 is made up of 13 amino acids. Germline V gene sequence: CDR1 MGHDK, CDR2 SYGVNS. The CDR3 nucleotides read TGTGCCAGCACCGGAGGTGGGGGCGGGGAGCTGTTTTTT. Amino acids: CASTGGGGGELFF. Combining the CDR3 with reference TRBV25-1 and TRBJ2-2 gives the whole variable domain EADIYQTPRYLVIGTGKKITLECSQTMGHDKMYWYQQDPGMELHLIHYSYGVNSTEKGDLSSESTVSRIRTEHFPLTLESARPSHTSQYLCASTGGGGGELFFGEGSRLTVL.

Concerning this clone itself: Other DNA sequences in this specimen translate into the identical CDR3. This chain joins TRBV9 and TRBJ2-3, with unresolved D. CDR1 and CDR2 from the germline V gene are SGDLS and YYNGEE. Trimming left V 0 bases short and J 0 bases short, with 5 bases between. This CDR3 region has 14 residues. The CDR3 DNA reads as TGTGCCAGCAGCGTAGTCGGAAGCACAGATACGCAGTATTTT. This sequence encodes CASSVVGSTDTQYF.

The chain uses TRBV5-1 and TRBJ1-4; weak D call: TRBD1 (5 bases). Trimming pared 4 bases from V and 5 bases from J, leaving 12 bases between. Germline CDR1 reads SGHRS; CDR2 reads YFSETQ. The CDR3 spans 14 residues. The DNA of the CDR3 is TGCGCCAGCAGCGCACAGGCCCCCAATGAAAAACTGTTTTTT. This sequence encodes CASSAQAPNEKLFF.

CDR3 sequence (DNA): TGCGCCAGCAGCCAAAGTCGGAGGGTGGGCTCCTACGAGCAGTACTTC. It codes for CASSQSRRVGSYEQYF. The V call is TRBV4-3, the J call TRBJ2-7; possible D gene TRBD2, 6 bases. Trimming stripped 2 bases from V and 0 bases from J, with 14 bases between. Germline CDR1 reads LGHNA; CDR2 reads YSLEER. There are 16 residues in the CDR3.

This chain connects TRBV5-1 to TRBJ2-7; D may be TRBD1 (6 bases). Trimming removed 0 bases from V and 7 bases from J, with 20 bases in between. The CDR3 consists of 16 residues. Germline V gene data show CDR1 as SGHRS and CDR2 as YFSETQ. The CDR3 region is CASSLGKTGTPEEQYF. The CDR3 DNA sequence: TGCGCCAGCAGCTTGGGAAAGACCGGGACACCGGAGGAGCAGTACTTC.

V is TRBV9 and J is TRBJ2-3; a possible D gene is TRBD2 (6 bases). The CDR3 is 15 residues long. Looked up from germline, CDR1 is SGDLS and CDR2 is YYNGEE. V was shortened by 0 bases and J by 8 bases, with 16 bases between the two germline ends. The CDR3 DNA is TGTGCCAGCAGCGTAGCAGGAGGGTCTGGTGGTACGCAGTATTTT. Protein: CASSVAGGSGGTQYF.

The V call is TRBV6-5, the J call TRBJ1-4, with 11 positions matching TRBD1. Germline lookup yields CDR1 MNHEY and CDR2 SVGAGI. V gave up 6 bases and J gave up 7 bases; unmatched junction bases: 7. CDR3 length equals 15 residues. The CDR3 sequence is CASSRSGTGGEKLFF. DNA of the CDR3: TGTGCCAGCAGCCGATCGGGGACAGGGGGTGAAAAACTGTTTTTT.